This T cell receptor (beta chain) was documented in a study of blood T cell repertoires in COVID-19. Overall study context: Material from acute and convalescent COVID-19 was sourced from the United States, Italy and Spain.

This clone was recorded only once. Per the authors' pipeline: Amplified reference gene primers provided the basis for estimating nucleated cell counts. Profiling relied on immunoSEQ multiplex PCR, and the TCRdb table lists in-frame clones only, not all of them. That table furnishes V, J and clone size, whereas the DNA furnished D and trimming. This table has hundreds of thousands of clones, approximately 86% appearing once. Participant age was roughly 18 to 89 years, and participants resided in 24 US areas. Clinical history reported by participants formed the basis on which cohorts were assigned. CDR3 length: 14 residues. The V gene lost 0 bases and the J gene lost 8 bases, with 11 bases spanning the gap. The germline CDR1 and CDR2 sequences are SGDLS and YYNGEE.

The sequence derives from a woman aged 40 to 50 with acute COVID-19. Sequenced: PBMCs or T cells enriched from blood (not recorded which). The chain combines TRBV9 with TRBJ1-4; TRBD1 is a possible D gene (6 bases). The CDR3 region has the DNA TGTGCCAGCAGCGTAGGCAGGGGCGGAGAAAAACTGTTTTTT. Residues: CASSVGRGGEKLFF.